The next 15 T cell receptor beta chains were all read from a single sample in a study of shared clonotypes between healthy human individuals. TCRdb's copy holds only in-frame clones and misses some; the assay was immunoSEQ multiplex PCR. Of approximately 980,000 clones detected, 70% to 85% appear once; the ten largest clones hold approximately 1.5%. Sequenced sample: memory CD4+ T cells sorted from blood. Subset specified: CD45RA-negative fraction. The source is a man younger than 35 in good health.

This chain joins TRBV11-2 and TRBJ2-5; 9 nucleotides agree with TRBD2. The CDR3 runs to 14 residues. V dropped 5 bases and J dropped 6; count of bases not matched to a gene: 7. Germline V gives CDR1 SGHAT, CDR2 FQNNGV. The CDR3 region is CASSAGGPRKTQYF. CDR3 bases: TGTGCCAGCAGCGCGGGGGGGCCTCGGAAGACCCAGTACTTC.

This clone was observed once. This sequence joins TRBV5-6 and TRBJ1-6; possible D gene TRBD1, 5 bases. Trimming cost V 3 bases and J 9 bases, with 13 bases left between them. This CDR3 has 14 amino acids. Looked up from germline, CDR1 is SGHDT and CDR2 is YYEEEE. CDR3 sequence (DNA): TGTGCCAGCAGCTCCCCAGGGCCCGGTTCACCCCTCCACTTT. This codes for CASSSPGPGSPLHF.

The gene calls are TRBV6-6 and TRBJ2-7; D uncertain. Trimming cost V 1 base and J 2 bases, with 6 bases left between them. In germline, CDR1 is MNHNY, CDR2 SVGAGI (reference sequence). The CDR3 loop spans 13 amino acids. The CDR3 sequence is CASSYFGAYEQYF. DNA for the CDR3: TGTGCCAGCAGTTACTTCGGAGCCTACGAGCAGTACTTC.

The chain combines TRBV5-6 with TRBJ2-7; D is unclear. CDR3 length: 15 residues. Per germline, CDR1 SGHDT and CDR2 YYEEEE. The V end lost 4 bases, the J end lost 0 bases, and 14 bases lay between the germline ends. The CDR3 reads CASSRRLASSYEQYF. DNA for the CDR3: TGTGCCAGCAGCCGTCGACTCGCCAGCTCCTACGAGCAGTACTTC.

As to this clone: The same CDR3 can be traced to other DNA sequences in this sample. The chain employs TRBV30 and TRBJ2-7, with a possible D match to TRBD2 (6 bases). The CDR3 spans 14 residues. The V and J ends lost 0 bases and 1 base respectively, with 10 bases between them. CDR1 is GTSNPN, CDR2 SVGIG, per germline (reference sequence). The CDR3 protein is CAWSVLGGSYEQYF. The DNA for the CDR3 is TGTGCCTGGAGTGTACTCGGGGGATCCTACGAGCAGTACTTC.

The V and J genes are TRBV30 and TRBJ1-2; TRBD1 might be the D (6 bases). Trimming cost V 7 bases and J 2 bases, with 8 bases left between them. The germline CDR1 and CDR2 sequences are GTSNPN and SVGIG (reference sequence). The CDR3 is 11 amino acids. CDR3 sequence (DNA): TGTGCCTACAGGGCGAACTATGGCTACACCTTC. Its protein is CAYRANYGYTF.

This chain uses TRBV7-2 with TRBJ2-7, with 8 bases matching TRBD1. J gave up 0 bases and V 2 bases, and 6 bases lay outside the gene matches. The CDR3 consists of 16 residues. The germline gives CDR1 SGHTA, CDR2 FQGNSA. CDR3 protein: CASSLWSGQVSYEQYF. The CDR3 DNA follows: TGTGCCAGCAGCTTATGGTCGGGACAGGTCTCCTACGAGCAGTACTTC.

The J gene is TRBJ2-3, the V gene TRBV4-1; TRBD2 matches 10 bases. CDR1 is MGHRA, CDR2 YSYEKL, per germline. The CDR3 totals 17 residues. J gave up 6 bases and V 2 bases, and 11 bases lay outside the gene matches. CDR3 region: CASSQFTSGIYGDTQYF. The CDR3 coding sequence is TGCGCCAGCAGCCAATTCACTAGCGGGATTTATGGGGATACGCAGTATTTT.

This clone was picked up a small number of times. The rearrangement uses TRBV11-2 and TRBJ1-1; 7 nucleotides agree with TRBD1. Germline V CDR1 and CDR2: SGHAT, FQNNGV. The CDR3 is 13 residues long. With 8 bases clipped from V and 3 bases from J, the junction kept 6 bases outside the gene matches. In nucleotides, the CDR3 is TGTGCCAGCCTTGGACAGGCCGACACTGAAGCTTTCTTT. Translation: CASLGQADTEAFF.

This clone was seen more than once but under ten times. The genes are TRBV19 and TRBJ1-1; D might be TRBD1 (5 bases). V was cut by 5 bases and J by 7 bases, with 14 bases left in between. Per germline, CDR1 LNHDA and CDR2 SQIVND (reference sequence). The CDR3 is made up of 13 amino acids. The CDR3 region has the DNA TGTGCCAGTAGTCCTCAGGCAGGGATTGAAGCTTTCTTT. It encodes CASSPQAGIEAFF.

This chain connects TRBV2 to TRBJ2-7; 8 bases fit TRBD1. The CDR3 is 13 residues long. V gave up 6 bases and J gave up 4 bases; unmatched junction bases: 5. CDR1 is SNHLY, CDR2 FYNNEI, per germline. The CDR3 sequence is CASREDRDYEQYF. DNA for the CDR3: TGTGCCAGCAGGGAGGACAGGGATTACGAGCAGTACTTC.

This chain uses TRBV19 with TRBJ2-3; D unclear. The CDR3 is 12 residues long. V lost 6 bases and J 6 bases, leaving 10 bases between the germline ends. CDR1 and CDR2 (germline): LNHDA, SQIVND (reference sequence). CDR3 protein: CASSFIGDTQYF. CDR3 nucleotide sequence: TGTGCCAGTAGCTTCATCGGGGATACGCAGTATTTT.

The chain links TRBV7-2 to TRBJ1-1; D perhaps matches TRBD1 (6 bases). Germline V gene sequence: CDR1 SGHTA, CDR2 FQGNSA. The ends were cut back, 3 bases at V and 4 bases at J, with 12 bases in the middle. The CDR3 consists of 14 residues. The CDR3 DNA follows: TGTGCCAGCAGCTTTGGGGGCGCGAGCACTGAAGCTTTCTTT. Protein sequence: CASSFGGASTEAFF.

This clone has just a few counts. The CDR3 spells CASRLFPGQNNQPQHF. CDR3 nucleotide sequence: TGTGCCAGCAGACTCTTCCCGGGCCAGAACAATCAGCCCCAGCATTTT. This rearrangement joins TRBV7-3 to TRBJ1-5; no definite D call. This CDR3 has 16 amino acids. V dropped 6 bases and J dropped 3 bases, with 18 bases sitting between them. From germline, CDR1 is SGHTA and CDR2 FQGTGA.

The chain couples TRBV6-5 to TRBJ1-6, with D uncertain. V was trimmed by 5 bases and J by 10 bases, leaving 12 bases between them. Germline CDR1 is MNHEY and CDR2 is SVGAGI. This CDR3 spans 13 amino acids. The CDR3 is CASSMTGGSPLHF. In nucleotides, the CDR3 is TGTGCCAGCAGTATGACGGGAGGGTCACCCCTCCACTTT.